This T cell receptor (beta chain) was identified in a study of T cell repertoires in cytomegalovirus infection. Study-wide points: HLA-C-restricted CMV-specific TCR beta clonotypes were dominant in the ex vivo response. Cumulative public TCR beta family frequency identified carriers of CMV plus the relevant HLA.

TCRdb re-derived calls from the reads in MiXCR, one entry per CDR3 protein. The data show around 180,000 distinct CDR3 sequences, roughly 20% seen once. The CDR3 has 13 amino acids. Losses at the gene ends were 5 bases for V and 5 bases for J; bases not matched to a gene: 4. Comments on this clonotype: What it recognizes is unknown.

The material sequenced was PBMCs. The origin of this receptor is a human donor in good health (CMV status not recorded). Some clones in this sample may be carry-over from other donors' samples. The V gene is TRBV12-3 or TRBV12-4, the J gene TRBJ2-7; 9 bases agree with TRBD1. This CDR3 is CASSLTGGHEQYF. For the CDR3, the DNA is TGTGCCAGCAGTCTTACAGGGGGCCACGAGCAGTACTTC.